The 5 T cell receptor beta chains below all came from one sample that was sequenced in a study of blood T cell repertoires in COVID-19. Clones were read by immunoSEQ multiplex PCR, and TCRdb kept only the in-frame ones, dropping some. The sample yields tens of thousands of clones, around 84% seen once. Sequenced input: peripheral blood. The source of these receptors is a man between 65 and 85 years old with active COVID-19.

The chain recombines TRBV12-5 with TRBJ1-1; D might be TRBD1 (5 bases). CDR3 length: 15 residues. CDR1 is LGHNT, CDR2 FRNRAP, per germline. V gave up 7 bases and J gave up 0 bases, with 15 bases separating them. CDR3 sequence: CASASRRGMNTEAFF. The CDR3 nucleotides are TGTGCTAGTGCCTCGCGTAGGGGTATGAACACTGAAGCTTTCTTT. The full variable domain, rest sourced from reference TRBV12-5 and TRBJ1-1, is DARVTQTPRHKVTEMGQEVTMRCQPILGHNTVFWYRQTMMQGLELLAYFRNRAPLDDSGMPKDRFSAEMPDATLATLKIQPSEPRDSAVYFCASASRRGMNTEAFFGQGTRLTVV.

This clone appeared a few times. The chain has TRBV6-2 or TRBV6-3 and TRBJ2-1, with a possible D match to TRBD1 (6 bases). The ends were cut back, 4 bases at V and 0 bases at J, with 16 bases in the middle. CDR3 length: 17 amino acids. Germline V gives CDR1 MNHEY, CDR2 SVGEGT. This chain's CDR3 is CASSSLSGGYSYNEQFF. CDR3 sequence (DNA): TGTGCCAGCAGTTCCCTTTCTGGGGGCTACTCCTACAATGAGCAGTTCTTC.

V is TRBV12-5 and J is TRBJ1-2; perhaps TRBD1 as D (6 bases). The CDR3 is made up of 15 amino acids. Trimming removed 2 bases at V and 2 bases at J, with 12 bases between. The germline gives CDR1 LGHNT, CDR2 FRNRAP. The CDR3 region has the DNA TGTGCTAGTGGTTTGATAAGGGGGGGAAACTATGGCTACACCTTC. It codes for CASGLIRGGNYGYTF.

This clone occurred a few times. The chain links TRBV29-1 to TRBJ2-7, with 7 bases matching TRBD1. Germline assignment: CDR1 SQVTM and CDR2 ANQGSEA. The ends lost 4 bases at V and 4 bases at J; junction bases unmatched: 4. CDR3 length: 12 amino acids. CDR3 sequence: CSVATGVYEQYF. CDR3 in DNA: TGCAGCGTTGCCACAGGGGTATACGAGCAGTACTTC.

The V and J genes are TRBV6-2 or TRBV6-3 and TRBJ2-7; 9 bases are shared with TRBD1. J gave up 2 bases and V 6 bases, and 8 bases lay outside the gene matches. This CDR3 region has 15 residues. Germline-derived CDR1 and CDR2 are MNHEY and SVGEGT. The CDR3: CASSIQGALPYEQYF. CDR3 nucleotide sequence: TGTGCCAGCAGCATACAGGGGGCGCTTCCCTACGAGCAGTACTTC.